A single sample gave rise to the 4 T cell receptor beta chains below, sequenced in a study of OX40 agonist ivuxolimab in advanced cancers. Generated by immunoSEQ multiplex PCR, the TCRdb table keeps only in-frame clones and is missing some. Of fewer than 60,000 clones in the sample, about nine tenths were seen once. This specimen was CD4+ or CD8+ T cells sorted from blood, taken in a trial of the OX40 agonist ivuxolimab. The source of these receptors is an adult with an advanced solid tumor such as melanoma, head and neck, liver or kidney cancer.

The chain couples TRBV27 to TRBJ2-1, with TRBD2 identical over 8 bases. Germline lookup yields CDR1 MNHEY and CDR2 SMNVEV (reference sequence). This CDR3 has 17 amino acids. After removal of 0 bases from V and 8 bases from J, the junction contained 12 bases not matched to a gene. The CDR3 sequence: CASSLSYWAGGRDEQFF. CDR3 nucleotides: TGTGCCAGCAGTTTATCGTACTGGGCGGGGGGCCGCGATGAGCAGTTCTTC.

The genes are TRBV19 and TRBJ2-1, with 7 bases aligning to TRBD1. V was clipped by 7 bases and J by 0 bases; unmatched bases: 3. Germline V CDR1 and CDR2: LNHDA, SQIVND (reference sequence). The CDR3 is 14 residues long. The CDR3 here is CASKGQSSYNEQFF. CDR3 DNA sequence: TGTGCCAGTAAGGGACAGAGCTCCTACAATGAGCAGTTCTTC.

The chain joins TRBV5-4 to TRBJ1-6; D is perhaps TRBD1 (6 bases). Trimming removed 3 bases from V and 3 bases from J, with 13 bases in between. The CDR3 runs to 16 residues. CDR1 is SGHNT, CDR2 YYREEE, per germline (reference sequence). The CDR3 loop reads CASSYPGVDYNSPLHF. CDR3 bases: TGTGCCAGCAGCTATCCAGGGGTAGACTATAATTCACCCCTCCACTTT. Full variable domain (remainder filled in from reference TRBV5-4 and TRBJ1-6): ETGVTQSPTHLIKTRGQQVTLRCSSQSGHNTVSWYQQALGQGPQFIFQYYREEENGRGNFPPRFSGLQFPNYSSELNVNALELDDSALYLCASSYPGVDYNSPLHFGNGTRLTVT.

The CDR3 DNA reads TGTGCCAGTAGTAGCCTGGACGGACGGTGGAACACTGAAGCTTTCTTT. It yields the protein CASSSLDGRWNTEAFF. The chain combines TRBV19 with TRBJ1-1, with no clear D. Trimming took 4 bases from V and 1 from J, leaving 16 bases between them. The CDR3 runs 16 residues. Germline loops: CDR1 LNHDA, CDR2 SQIVND (reference sequence).